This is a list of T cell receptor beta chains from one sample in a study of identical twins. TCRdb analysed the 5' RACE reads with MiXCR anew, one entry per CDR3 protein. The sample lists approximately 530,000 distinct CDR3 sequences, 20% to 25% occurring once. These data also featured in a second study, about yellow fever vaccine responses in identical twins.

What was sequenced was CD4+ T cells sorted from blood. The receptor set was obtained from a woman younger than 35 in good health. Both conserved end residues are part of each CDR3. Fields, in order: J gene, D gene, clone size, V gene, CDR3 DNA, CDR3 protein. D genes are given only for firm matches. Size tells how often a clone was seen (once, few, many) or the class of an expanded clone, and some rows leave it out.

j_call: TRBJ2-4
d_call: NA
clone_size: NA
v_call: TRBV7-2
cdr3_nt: TGTGCCAGCAGTCGCAACGGGCAACCCGGGGACATTCAGTACTTC
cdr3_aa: CASSRNGQPGDIQYF

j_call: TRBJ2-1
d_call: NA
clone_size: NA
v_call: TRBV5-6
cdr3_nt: TGTGCCAGCAGCTCAAACGCCGGGCCTGGGCAGTTCTTC
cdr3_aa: CASSSNAGPGQFF

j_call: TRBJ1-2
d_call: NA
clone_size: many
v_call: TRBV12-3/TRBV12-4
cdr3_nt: TGTGCCAGCAGTTTAGTGGAGGGTGTAACTAACTATGGCTACACCTTC
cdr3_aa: CASSLVEGVTNYGYTF

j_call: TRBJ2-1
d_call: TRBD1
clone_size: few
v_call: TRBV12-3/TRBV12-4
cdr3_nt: TGTGCCAGCAGTTTGTCGGACAGGGGGCGAAATGAGCAGTTCTTC
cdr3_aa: CASSLSDRGRNEQFF

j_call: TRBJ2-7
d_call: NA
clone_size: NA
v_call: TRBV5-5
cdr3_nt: TGTGCCAGCAGCGCCATTGGGGGTGCAACCCATTACGAGCAGTACTTC
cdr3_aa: CASSAIGGATHYEQYF

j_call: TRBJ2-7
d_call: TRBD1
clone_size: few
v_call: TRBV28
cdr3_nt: TGTGCCAGCACCTCTCGGGACAGGGTCTTAGAGCAGTACTTC
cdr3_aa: CASTSRDRVLEQYF

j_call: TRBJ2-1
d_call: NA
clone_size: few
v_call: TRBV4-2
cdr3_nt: TGTGCCAGCAGCCAAGGGACCCAAGTGGGCGATGAGCAGTTCTTC
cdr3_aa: CASSQGTQVGDEQFF

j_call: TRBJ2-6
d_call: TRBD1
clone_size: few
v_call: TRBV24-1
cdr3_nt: TGTGCCACCAGTGAACGGACAGGGGCTGGGGCCAACGTCCTGACTTTC
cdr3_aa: CATSERTGAGANVLTF

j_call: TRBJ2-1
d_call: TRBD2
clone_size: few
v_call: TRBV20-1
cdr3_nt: TGCAGTCCTAGGGGACTAGCGGTCCCGAAGACCCCCAATGAGCAGTTCTTC
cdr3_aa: CSPRGLAVPKTPNEQFF

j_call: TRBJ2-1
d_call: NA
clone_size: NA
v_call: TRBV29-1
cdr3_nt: TGCAGCGTCAGGGTTAGCTCCTACAATGAGCAGTTCTTC
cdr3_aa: CSVRVSSYNEQFF

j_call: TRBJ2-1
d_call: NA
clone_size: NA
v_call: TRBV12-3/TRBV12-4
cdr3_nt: TGTGCCAGCAGTTCTAAAGGGGTGCTTGAGCAGTTCTTC
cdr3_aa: CASSSKGVLEQFF

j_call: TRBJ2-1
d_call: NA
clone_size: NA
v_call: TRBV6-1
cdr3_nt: TGTGCCAGCAGTGATCTGCCAGTAATACCTTACAATGAGCAGTTCTTC
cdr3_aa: CASSDLPVIPYNEQFF

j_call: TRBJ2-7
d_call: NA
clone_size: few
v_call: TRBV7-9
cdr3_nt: TGTGCCAGCAGCTTACAGGGTATGGCCTACGAGCAGTACTTC
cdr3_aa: CASSLQGMAYEQYF

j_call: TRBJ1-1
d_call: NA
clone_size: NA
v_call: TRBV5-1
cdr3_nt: TGCGCCAGCAGATTCGGGGGAAGTGGCACTGAAGCTTTCTTT
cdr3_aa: CASRFGGSGTEAFF

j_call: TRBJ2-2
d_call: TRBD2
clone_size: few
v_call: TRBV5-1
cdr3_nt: TGCGCCAGCAGCTTTCGAGCGGGAGGCACCGGGGAGCTGTTTTTT
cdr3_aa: CASSFRAGGTGELFF

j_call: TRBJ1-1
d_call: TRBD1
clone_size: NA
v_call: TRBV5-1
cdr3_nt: TGCGCCAGCAGCTTGGTGGGACAGCTAGTAATGAACACTGAAGCTTTCTTT
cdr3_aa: CASSLVGQLVMNTEAFF

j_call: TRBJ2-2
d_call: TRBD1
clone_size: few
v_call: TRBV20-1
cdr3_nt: TGCAGTGCTCTGGCCGGGACAGGTGGCGGGGAGCTGTTTTTT
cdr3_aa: CSALAGTGGGELFF

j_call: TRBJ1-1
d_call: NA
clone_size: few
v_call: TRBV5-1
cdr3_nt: TGCGCCAGCAGTCTCGACAGCCTAGGAGAAGCTTTCTTT
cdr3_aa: CASSLDSLGEAFF

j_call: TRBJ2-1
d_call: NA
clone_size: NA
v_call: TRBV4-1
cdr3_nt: TGCGCCAGCAGCCAAGTTCCTTTTTCGAGCCTCTCATACAATGAGCAGTTCTTC
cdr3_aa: CASSQVPFSSLSYNEQFF

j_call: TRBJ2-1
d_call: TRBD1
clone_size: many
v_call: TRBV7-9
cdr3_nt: TGTGCCAGCAGCCCAAGACAGGGGGCGGGGGAGCAGTTCTTC
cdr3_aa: CASSPRQGAGEQFF

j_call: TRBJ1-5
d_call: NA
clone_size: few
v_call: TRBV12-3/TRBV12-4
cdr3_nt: TGTGCCAGCAGTTTAGCGACAGTAAATAGCAATCAGCCCCAGCATTTT
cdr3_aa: CASSLATVNSNQPQHF

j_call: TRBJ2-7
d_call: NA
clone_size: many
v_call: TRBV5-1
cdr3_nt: TGCGCCAGCAGCAACCCGGGACTCGATTACGAGCAGTACTTC
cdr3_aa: CASSNPGLDYEQYF

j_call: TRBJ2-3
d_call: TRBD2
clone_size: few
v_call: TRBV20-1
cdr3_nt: TGCAGTGCTAGTTGGGCTAGCGGGAGCACAGATACGCAGTATTTT
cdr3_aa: CSASWASGSTDTQYF

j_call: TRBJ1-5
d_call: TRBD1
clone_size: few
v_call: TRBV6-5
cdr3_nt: TGTGCCAGCAGTTCACAACAGGGGGCTCAGCCCCAGCATTTT
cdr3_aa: CASSSQQGAQPQHF

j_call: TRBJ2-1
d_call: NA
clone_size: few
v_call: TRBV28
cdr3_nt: TGTGCCAGCCTGAGCATCCCCAATGAGCAGTTCTTC
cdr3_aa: CASLSIPNEQFF

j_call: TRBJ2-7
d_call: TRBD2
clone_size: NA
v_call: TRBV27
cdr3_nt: TGTGCCAGCAGTTTGGGGACTAGCGGGAGCAACGAGCAGTACTTC
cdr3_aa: CASSLGTSGSNEQYF

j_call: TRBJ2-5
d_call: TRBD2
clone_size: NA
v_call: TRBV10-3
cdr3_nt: TGTGCCATCAGTGCGGGGGGGGAAGAGACCCAGTACTTC
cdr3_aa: CAISAGGEETQYF

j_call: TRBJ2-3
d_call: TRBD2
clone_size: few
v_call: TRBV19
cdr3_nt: TGTGCCAGTAGTCTCTACGGACTAGCGGCCGGCGCTGGGGCGGATACGCAGTATTTT
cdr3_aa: CASSLYGLAAGAGADTQYF

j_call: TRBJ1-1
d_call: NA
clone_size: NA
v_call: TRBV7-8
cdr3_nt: TGTGCCAGCAGCTTAGGTGTCACAATGAACACTGAAGCTTTCTTT
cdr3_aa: CASSLGVTMNTEAFF

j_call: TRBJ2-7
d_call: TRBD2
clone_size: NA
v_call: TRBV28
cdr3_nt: TGTGCCAGCAGTCAACGGACTAGCGGAGAATACGAGCAGTACTTC
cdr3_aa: CASSQRTSGEYEQYF

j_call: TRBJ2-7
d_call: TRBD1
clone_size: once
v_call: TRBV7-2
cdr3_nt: TGTGCCAGCAGCTTCGGACAGGTCACCTACGAGCAGTACTTC
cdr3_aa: CASSFGQVTYEQYF

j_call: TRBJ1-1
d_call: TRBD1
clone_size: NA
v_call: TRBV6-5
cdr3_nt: TGTGCCAGCAGTTCCCGGGACAGGGGTGAAGCTTTCTTT
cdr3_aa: CASSSRDRGEAFF

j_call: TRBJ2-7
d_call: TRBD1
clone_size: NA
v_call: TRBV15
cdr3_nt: TGTGCCACCAGACCCGGACAGGGGGGGGTCTACGAGCAGTACTTC
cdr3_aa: CATRPGQGGVYEQYF

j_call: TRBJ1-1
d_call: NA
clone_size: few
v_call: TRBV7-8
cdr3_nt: TGTGCCAGCAGCTTAGTGGAAGAGAACACTGAAGCTTTCTTT
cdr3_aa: CASSLVEENTEAFF

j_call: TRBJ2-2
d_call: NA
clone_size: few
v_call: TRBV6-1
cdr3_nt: TGTGCCAGCAAACAGGTTAACACCGGGGAGCTGTTTTTT
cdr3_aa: CASKQVNTGELFF

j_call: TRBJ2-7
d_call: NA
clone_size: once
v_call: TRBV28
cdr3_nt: TGTGCCAGCAAACCCCAGCGGAAGGGGAACGAGCAGTACTTC
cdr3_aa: CASKPQRKGNEQYF

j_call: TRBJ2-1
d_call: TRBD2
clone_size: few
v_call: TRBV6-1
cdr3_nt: TGTGCCAGCACCCCCGGACTAGGAACCTACAATGAGCAGTTCTTC
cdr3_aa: CASTPGLGTYNEQFF

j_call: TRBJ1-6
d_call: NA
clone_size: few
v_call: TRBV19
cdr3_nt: TGTGCCAGTAGTATCGGGGACATAAATTCACCCCTCCACTTT
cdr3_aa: CASSIGDINSPLHF

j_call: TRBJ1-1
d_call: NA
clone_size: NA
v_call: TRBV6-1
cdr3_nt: TGTGCCACCTCCCGGGGCCCAAACGTGGGTACCACTGAAGCTTTCTTT
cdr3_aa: CATSRGPNVGTTEAFF

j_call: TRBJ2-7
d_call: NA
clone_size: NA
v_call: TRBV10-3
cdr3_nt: TGTGCCATCAGTATCCGTATGGGGAACTACGAGCAGTACTTC
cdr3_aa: CAISIRMGNYEQYF

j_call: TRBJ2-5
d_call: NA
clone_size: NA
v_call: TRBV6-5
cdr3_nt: TGTGCCAGCAGTTACTCTTGGACAGCCTATCAAGAGACCCAGTACTTC
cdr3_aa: CASSYSWTAYQETQYF

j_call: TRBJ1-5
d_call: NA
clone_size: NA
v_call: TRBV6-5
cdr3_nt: TGTGCCAGCAGTTACTCAGTAAGGAATCAGCCCCAGCATTTT
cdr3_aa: CASSYSVRNQPQHF

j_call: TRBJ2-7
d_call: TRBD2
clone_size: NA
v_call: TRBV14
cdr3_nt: TGTGCCAGCAGCCTCCCGGGACTAAAGCCTAGCGAGCAGTACTTC
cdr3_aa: CASSLPGLKPSEQYF

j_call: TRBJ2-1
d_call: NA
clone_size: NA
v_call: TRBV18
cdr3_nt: TGTGCCAGCTCACCACTACAGGGCCGTAGCGCTGAGCAGTTCTTC
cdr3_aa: CASSPLQGRSAEQFF

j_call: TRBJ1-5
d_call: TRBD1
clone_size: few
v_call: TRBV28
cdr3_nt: TGTGCCAGCAGCCCTCGGACAGGTTATAATCAGCCCCAGCATTTT
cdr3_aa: CASSPRTGYNQPQHF

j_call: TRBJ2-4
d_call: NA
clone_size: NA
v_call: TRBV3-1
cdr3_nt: TGTGCCAGCAGCCAAGATACCAACATTCAGTACTTC
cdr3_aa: CASSQDTNIQYF

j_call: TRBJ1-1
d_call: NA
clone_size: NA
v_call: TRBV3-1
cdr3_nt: TGTGCCAGCAGCCAAACAGGATCCGAAGCTTTCTTT
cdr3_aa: CASSQTGSEAFF

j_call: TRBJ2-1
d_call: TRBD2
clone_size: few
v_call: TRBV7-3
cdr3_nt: TGTGCCAGCAGCTTATCGAGCGGGAGGGACAATGAGCAGTTCTTC
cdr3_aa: CASSLSSGRDNEQFF

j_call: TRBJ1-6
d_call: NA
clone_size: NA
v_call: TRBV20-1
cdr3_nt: TGCAGTGCCCCGACTCCCGGAACCATACGGGATAATTCACCCCTCCACTTT
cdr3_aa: CSAPTPGTIRDNSPLHF

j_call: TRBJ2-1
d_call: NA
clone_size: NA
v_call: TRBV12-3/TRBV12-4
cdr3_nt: TGTGCCAGCAGTTTGGAATGGGGACACAATGAGCAGTTCTTC
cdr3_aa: CASSLEWGHNEQFF

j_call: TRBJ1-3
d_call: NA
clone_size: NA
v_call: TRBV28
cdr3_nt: TGTGCCAGCAGTTTAGGAGGGTTTTCTCCCGGAAACACCATATATTTT
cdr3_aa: CASSLGGFSPGNTIYF

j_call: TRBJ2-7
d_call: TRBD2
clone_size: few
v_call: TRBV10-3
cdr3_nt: TGTGCCATCAGTGAAAGACTAGCGGGATTGGCCGAGCAGTACTTC
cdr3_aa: CAISERLAGLAEQYF

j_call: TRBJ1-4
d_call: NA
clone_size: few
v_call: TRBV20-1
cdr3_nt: TGCAGTGCTAGAGTTCCCCCGGCAACTAATGAAAAACTGTTTTTT
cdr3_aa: CSARVPPATNEKLFF

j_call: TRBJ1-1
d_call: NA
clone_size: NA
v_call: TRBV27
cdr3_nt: TGTGCCAGCAGTGGCCCAGGGAGCTTGAACACTGAAGCTTTCTTT
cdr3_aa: CASSGPGSLNTEAFF

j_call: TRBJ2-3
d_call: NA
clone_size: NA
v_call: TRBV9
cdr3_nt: TGTGCCAGCAGCAACCGGGACGCTGGGGATACGCAGTATTTT
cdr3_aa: CASSNRDAGDTQYF

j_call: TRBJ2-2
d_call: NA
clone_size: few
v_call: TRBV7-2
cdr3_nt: TGTGCCAGCAGCTCAGGAGTGGCCGGGGAGCTGTTTTTT
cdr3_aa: CASSSGVAGELFF

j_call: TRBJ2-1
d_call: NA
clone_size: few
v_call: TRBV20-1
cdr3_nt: TGCAGTGCTAGTGTTTCGGGAAATGAGCAGTTCTTC
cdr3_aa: CSASVSGNEQFF

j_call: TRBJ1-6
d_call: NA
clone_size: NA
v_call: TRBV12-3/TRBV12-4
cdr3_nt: TGTGCCAGCAGTTTTGAAGGACGGGGGGCACCCCTCCACTTT
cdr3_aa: CASSFEGRGAPLHF

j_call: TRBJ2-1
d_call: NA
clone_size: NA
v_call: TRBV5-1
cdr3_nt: TGCGCCAGCAGCTTGAACGCCAAGCAGTTCTTC
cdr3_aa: CASSLNAKQFF

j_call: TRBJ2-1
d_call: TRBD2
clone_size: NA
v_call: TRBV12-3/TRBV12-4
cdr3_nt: TGTGCCAGCAGGATTAGCGGGGGAAATGAGCAGTTCTTC
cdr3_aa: CASRISGGNEQFF